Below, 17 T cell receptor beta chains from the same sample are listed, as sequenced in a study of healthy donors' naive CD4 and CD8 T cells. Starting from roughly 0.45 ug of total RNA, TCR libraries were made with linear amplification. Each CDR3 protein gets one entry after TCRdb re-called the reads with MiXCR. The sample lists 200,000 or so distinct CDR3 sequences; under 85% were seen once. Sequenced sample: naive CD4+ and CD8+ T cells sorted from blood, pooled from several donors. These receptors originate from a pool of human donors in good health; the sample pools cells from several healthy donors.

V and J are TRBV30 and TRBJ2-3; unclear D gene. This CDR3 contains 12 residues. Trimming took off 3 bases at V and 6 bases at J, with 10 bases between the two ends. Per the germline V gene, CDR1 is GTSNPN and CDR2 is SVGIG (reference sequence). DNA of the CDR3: TGTGCCTGGAGATTCTTAGATGATACGCAGTATTTT. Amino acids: CAWRFLDDTQYF.

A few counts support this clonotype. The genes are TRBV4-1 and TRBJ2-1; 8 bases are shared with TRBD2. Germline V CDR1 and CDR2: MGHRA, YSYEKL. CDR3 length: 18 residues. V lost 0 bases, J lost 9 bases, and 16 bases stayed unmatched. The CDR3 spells CASSQDPGFRGGHREQFF. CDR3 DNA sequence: TGCGCCAGCAGCCAAGATCCGGGGTTTCGCGGGGGGCATCGTGAGCAGTTCTTC.

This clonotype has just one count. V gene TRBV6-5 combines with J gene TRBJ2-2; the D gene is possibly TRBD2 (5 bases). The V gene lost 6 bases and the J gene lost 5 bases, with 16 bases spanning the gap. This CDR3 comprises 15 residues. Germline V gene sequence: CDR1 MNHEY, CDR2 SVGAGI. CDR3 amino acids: CASSPSAGLTGELFF. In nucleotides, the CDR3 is TGTGCCAGCAGCCCCTCCGCAGGACTTACCGGGGAGCTGTTTTTT.

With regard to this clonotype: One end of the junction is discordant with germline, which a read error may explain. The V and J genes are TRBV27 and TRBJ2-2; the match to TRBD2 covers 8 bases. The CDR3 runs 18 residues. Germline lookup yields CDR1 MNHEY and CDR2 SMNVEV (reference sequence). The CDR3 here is CAISETKGLAANTGELFF. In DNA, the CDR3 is TGTGCCATCAGTGAGACCAAAGGACTAGCAGCAAACACCGGGGAGCTGTTTTTT.

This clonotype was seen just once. CDR3 DNA sequence: TGCAGTGCTAGAGATGGCATAGATACGCAGTATTTT. Its protein product is CSARDGIDTQYF. The V and J genes are TRBV20-1 and TRBJ2-3; no firm D call. Germline V lookup: CDR1 DFQATT, CDR2 SNEGSKA (reference sequence). The V gene lost 0 bases and the J gene lost 5 bases, with 6 bases spanning the gap. There are 12 residues in the CDR3.

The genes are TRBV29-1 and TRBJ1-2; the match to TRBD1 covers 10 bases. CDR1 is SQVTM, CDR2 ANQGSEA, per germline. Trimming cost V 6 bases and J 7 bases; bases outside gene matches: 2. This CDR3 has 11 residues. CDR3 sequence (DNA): TGCAGCGTGGGGGACAGGGGTGGCTACACCTTC. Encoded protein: CSVGDRGGYTF.

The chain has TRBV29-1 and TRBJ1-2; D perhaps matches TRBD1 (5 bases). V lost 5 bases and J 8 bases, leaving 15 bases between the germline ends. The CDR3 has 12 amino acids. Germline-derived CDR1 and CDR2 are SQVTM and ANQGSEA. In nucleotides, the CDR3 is TGCAGCGTTAGCGACGGGGCCCGCGGCTACACCTTC. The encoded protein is CSVSDGARGYTF.

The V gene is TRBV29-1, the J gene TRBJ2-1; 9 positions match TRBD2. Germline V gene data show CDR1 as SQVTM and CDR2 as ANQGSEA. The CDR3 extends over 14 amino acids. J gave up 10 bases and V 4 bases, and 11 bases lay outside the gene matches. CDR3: CSVVLLAGSGEQFF. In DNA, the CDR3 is TGCAGCGTTGTACTTCTAGCGGGATCGGGGGAGCAGTTCTTC.

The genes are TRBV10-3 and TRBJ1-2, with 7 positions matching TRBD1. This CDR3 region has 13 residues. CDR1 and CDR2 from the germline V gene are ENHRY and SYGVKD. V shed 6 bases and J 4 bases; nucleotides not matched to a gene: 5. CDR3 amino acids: CAIRGDSSYGYTF. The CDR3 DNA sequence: TGTGCCATCAGGGGGGACAGTTCCTATGGCTACACCTTC.

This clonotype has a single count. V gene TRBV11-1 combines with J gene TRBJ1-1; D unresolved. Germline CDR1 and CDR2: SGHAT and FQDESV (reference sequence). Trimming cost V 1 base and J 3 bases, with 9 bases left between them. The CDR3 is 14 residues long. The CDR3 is CASSLDEDYTEAFF. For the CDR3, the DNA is TGTGCCAGCAGCTTAGATGAGGATTACACTGAAGCTTTCTTT.

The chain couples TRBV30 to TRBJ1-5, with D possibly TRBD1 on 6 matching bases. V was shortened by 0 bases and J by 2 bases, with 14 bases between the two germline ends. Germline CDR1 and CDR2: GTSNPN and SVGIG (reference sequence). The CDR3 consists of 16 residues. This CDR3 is CAWSVEGGLGNQPQHF. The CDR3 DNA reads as TGTGCCTGGAGTGTCGAGGGGGGGCTCGGCAATCAGCCCCAGCATTTT.

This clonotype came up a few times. In DNA, the CDR3 is TGCAGCGTTGATCGCTCGAACACTGAAGCTTTCTTT. Protein product: CSVDRSNTEAFF. The chain links TRBV29-1 to TRBJ1-1, with D uncertain. The CDR3 is 12 amino acids. V was cut by 3 bases and J by 1 base, with 6 bases left in between. Per germline, CDR1 SQVTM and CDR2 ANQGSEA. Looking up the rest from reference TRBV29-1 and TRBJ1-1 gives the full variable domain: SAVISQKPSRDICQRGTSLTIQCQVDSQVTMMFWYRQQPGQSLTLIATANQGSEATYESGFVIDKFPISRPNLTFSTLTVSNMSPEDSSIYLCSVDRSNTEAFFGQGTRLTVV.

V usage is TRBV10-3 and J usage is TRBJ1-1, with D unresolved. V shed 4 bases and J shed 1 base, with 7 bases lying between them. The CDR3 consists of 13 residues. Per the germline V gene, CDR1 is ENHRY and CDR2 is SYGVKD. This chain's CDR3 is CAISVRGNTEAFF. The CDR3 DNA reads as TGTGCCATCAGTGTTCGGGGGAACACTGAAGCTTTCTTT.

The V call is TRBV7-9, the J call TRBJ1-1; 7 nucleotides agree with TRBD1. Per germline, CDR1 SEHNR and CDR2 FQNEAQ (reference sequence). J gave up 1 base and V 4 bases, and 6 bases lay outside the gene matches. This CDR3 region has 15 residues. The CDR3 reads CASSSAQGTNTEAFF. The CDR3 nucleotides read TGTGCCAGCAGCTCGGCACAGGGGACGAACACTGAAGCTTTCTTT.

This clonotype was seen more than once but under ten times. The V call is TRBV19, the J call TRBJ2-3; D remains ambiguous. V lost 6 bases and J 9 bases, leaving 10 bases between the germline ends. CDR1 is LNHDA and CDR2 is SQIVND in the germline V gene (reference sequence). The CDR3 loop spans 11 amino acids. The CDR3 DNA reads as TGTGCCAGTAGCCATGGGTGGACGCAGTATTTT. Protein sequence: CASSHGWTQYF. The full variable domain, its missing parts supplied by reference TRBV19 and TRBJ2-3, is DGGITQSPKYLFRKEGQNVTLSCEQNLNHDAMYWYRQDPGQGLRLIYYSQIVNDFQKGDIAEGYSVSREKKESFPLTVTSAQKNPTAFYLCASSHGWTQYFGPGTRLTVL.

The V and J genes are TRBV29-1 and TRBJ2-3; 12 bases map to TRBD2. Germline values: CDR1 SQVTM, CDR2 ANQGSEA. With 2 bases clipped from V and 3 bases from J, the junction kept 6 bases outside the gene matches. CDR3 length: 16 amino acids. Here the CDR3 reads CSVEILAGGPTDTQYF. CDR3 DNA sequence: TGCAGCGTTGAAATCCTAGCGGGAGGGCCGACAGATACGCAGTATTTT.

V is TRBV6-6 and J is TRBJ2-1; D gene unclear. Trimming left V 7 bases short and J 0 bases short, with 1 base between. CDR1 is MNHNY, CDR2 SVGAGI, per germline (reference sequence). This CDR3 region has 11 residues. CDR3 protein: CASNSYNEQFF. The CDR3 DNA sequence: TGTGCCAGCAACTCCTACAATGAGCAGTTCTTC.